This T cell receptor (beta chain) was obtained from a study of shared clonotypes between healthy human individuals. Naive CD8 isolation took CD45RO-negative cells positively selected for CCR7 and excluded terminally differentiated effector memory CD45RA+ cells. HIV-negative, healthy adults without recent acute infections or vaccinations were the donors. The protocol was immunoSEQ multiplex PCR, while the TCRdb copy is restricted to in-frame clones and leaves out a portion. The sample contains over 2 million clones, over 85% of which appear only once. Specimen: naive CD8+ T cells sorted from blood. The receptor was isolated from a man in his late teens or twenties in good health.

DNA of the CDR3: TGTGCCAGCAGCGTAGGAGTCGAAGGACCGAACACCGGGGAGCTGTTTTTT. This translates into CASSVGVEGPNTGELFF. V usage is TRBV9 and J usage is TRBJ2-2; D is uncertain. Trimming pared 0 bases from V and 0 bases from J, leaving 12 bases between. CDR1 SGDLS and CDR2 YYNGEE come from the germline V gene. The CDR3 runs 17 residues.